The sequence of this TCR beta chain was determined in a study of T cell responses to AZD1222 COVID-19 vaccine (dated by TCRdb to the early 2020s). Context from the whole study: Because spike-specific TCR depth and breadth did not differ between the two schedules, AZD1222 recipients who got a second dose at roughly 4 weeks were pooled with those who got a second dose at roughly 12 weeks. Enrollment into the trials was organized by age into subgroups of 18-55, 56-69 and 70-plus years, and those subgroups contained approximately 160, 26 and 62 TCR-sequenced participants, respectively. TCR sequencing was performed for 230 to 250 trial participants, of whom some 200 were given two doses of AZD1222 and around 26 were given two doses of MenACWY control vaccine. What the research found in general, with its limitations: Participants were mostly white British and included more females than males, and it was suggested by the authors that clonal diversity may have been underestimated. Spike-specific TCR breadth and depth rose significantly after two AZD1222 doses compared with day 0 and with MenACWY recipients. In the small 56-69-year group, the increase in depth fell short of significance, most likely because of low power. CD4 TCRs associated with the vaccine covered the entire spike protein, and the dominant responses were in regions 160-218 and 743-854. Epitopes outside the regions mutated in the B.1.351 and B.1.1.7 variants were reportedly recognized by nearly half of the unique spike-specific TCRs. Only five to seven AZD1222 recipients were SARS-CoV-2 seropositive at baseline, limiting conclusions about previously exposed vaccinees. Because no day 14 peak-response samples were available, the repertoires could be characterized only after the peak T cell response.

In light of the paper, this sample's time point label describes: baseline before first vaccination. Vaccinee samples were obtained from the UK trials COV001 and COV002, which included a single-blind randomized controlled phase 2/3 trial of AZD1222 (ChAdOx1 nCoV-19) in healthy adults. For TCRbeta chain sequencing, PBMC samples were collected from trial participants at day 0 and at day 28 after the second dose. The CDR3 regions of human TCRbeta chains were analyzed by immunosequencing. The authors processed their data as follows. TCRs in the repertoires were matched against a reference library of SARS-CoV-2-specific TCRs that had been generated with the MIRA antigen-specificity platform. Breadth was defined as the fraction of unique TCRs that were SARS-CoV-2-associated. Depth was defined as the fraction of total T cells that were SARS-CoV-2-associated. Each spike-specific TCR was assigned to its reactive spike region and to a CD4 or CD8 class using the MIRA data. Log10-transformed breadth and depth values were compared by one-way ANOVA with Sidak's multiple comparisons tests. Sourced from immuneACCESS, this table was stored by TCRdb with only in-frame sequences that have V and J called. A share of the clones is absent; for the studies checked, an unresolved V gene accounts for under half, and the remainder has no known explanation. The V and J calls and clone size were taken over from that table, and D and trimming were inferred from the DNA. The sample data list tens of thousands of clones, and 85% to 90% of these were observed just once. The ten largest clones add up to roughly 29% of the sample.

The CDR3 holds 15 amino acids from the cysteine to the phenylalanine. Here the CDR3 DNA is all that survives: 45 bases in frame from base 1. From the germline V gene, CDR1 is MDHEN and CDR2 is SYDVKM. The junction shows trimming of 3 bases on V and 0 bases on J, plus 6 bases between the germline ends. This clone was counted a few times. Its recognized antigen is unknown. The input lacks base qualities; no much larger clone sits a single base away. The chain is encoded by TRBV28 joined to TRBJ1-6; no D gene is confidently identified. The sample here was peripheral blood, taken on day 0 of AZD1222 vaccination. The sequence came from an adult in good health. The CDR3 region has the sequence CASSFTSSYNSPLHF. The DNA sequence follows: TGTGCCAGCAGTTTCACGAGCTCCTATAATTCACCCCTCCACTTT.